Listed below are T cell receptor beta chains from one sample, sequenced in a study of a mutant IDH1 vaccine in newly diagnosed glioma. The antigens of these receptors remain unknown. The protocol was immunoSEQ multiplex PCR, while the TCRdb copy is restricted to in-frame clones and leaves out a portion. The sample comprises tens of thousands of clones, 75% to 90% of which are singletons, and 0.6% to 0.95% rests with the top ten. The input for sequencing was PBMCs, taken from a glioma patient whose treatment included an IDH1 peptide vaccine. The receptor source for this set is a woman aged 50 to 60 with glioma. CDR3s include the opening cysteine and the closing phenylalanine or tryptophan. Each record gives: D gene, V gene, J gene, clone size, CDR3 DNA, CDR3 protein. The D gene is left open where the match is weak. Expanded clones are given a class, and other clones once, few, many or no size at all.

-	TRBV29-1	TRBJ2-5	-	TGCAGCGTTGAGGACTACCAAGAGACCCAGTACTTC	CSVEDYQETQYF
-	TRBV6-1	TRBJ1-6	-	TGTGCCAGCACCGGGACAAGCTATAATTCACCCCTCCACTTT	CASTGTSYNSPLHF
-	TRBV2	TRBJ1-2	-	TGTGCCAGCAGTCCCAGGTGGAAAGGCTATGGCTACACCTTC	CASSPRWKGYGYTF
TRBD2	TRBV19	TRBJ2-3	-	TGTGCCAGTAGTATAGAGGGGACTAGCGGGACAGATACGCAGTATTTT	CASSIEGTSGTDTQYF
-	TRBV7-9	TRBJ1-4	-	TGTGCCAGCAGCCTCGGGCCGGTCAGGGCTAATGAAAAACTGTTTTTT	CASSLGPVRANEKLFF
-	TRBV19	TRBJ1-2	-	TGTGCCAGTAGTCAACAAGAGGTTGCCCTTAACTATGGCTACACCTTC	CASSQQEVALNYGYTF
-	TRBV5-1	TRBJ1-6	once	TGCGCCAGCAGACAGACGACTAATAATTCACCCCTCCACTTT	CASRQTTNNSPLHF
TRBD2	TRBV7-3	TRBJ2-1	once	TGTGCCAGCAGCTCGACTAGCGGGAGGGCCAATGAGCAGTTCTTC	CASSSTSGRANEQFF
-	TRBV6-1	TRBJ1-2	-	TGTGCCAGCAGCTCCGGACCTTATGGCTACACCTTC	CASSSGPYGYTF
-	TRBV7-8	TRBJ2-2	-	TGTGCCAGCAGCCTCCCGAAGGGGCCAGACACCGGGGAGCTGTTTTTT	CASSLPKGPDTGELFF
TRBD1	TRBV15	TRBJ2-2	once	TGTGCCACCAGCAGAGTAGGACAGGGCACCGGGGAGCTGTTTTTT	CATSRVGQGTGELFF
TRBD2	TRBV6-6	TRBJ2-5	once	TGTGCCAGCAGTCTAGCGGGAGTGGAGACCCAGTACTTC	CASSLAGVETQYF
-	TRBV28	TRBJ1-1	-	TGTGCCACCATGGACTCGGCGAACACTGAAGCTTTCTTT	CATMDSANTEAFF
TRBD2	TRBV10-1	TRBJ2-1	-	TGCGCCAGCAGTGAGATTCGTAGCGGGAGCAGGAATGAGCAGTTCTTC	CASSEIRSGSRNEQFF
-	TRBV7-8	TRBJ1-1	-	TGTGCCAGCAGCTTAGCGGCAGACGGATACACTGAAGCTTTCTTT	CASSLAADGYTEAFF
TRBD2	TRBV15	TRBJ2-5	once	TGTGCCACCAGAAGCTCGACTAGCGAGTACCAAGAGACCCAGTACTTC	CATRSSTSEYQETQYF
TRBD1	TRBV28	TRBJ1-1	-	TGTGCCAGCAGTTTCGGACAGGGCCGGGGTGAAGCTTTCTTT	CASSFGQGRGEAFF
-	TRBV28	TRBJ1-5	-	TGTGCCAGCAGTTTATCCGACAGGCCCGTCAATCAGCCCCAGCATTTT	CASSLSDRPVNQPQHF
-	TRBV5-4	TRBJ2-2	-	TGTGCCAGCACCCCGGGCCCCCCTTACACCGGGGAGCTGTTTTTT	CASTPGPPYTGELFF
-	TRBV30	TRBJ2-7	-	TGTGCCTGGAGTGTGAGAAGCTGGAACGAGCAGTACTTC	CAWSVRSWNEQYF
TRBD1	TRBV5-8	TRBJ1-5	-	TGTGCCAGCAGCACAGGGGTTATTAATCAGCCCCAGCATTTT	CASSTGVINQPQHF
TRBD2	TRBV7-9	TRBJ2-5	-	TGTGCCAGCAGCTTATACACGGCGGGAGGGCCTCGGGAGACCCAGTACTTC	CASSLYTAGGPRETQYF
-	TRBV2	TRBJ2-1	-	TGTGCCAGCAGTAGGGACTCCGGGGAAGGAGGGAATGAGCAGTTCTTC	CASSRDSGEGGNEQFF
TRBD2	TRBV27	TRBJ2-7	once	TGTGCCAGCACCCCGTCAGCGGGAGCCCTTAACTACGAGCAGTACTTC	CASTPSAGALNYEQYF
-	TRBV19	TRBJ1-4	few	TGTGCCAGTAAAACCCGATCAACAACTAATGAAAAACTGTTTTTT	CASKTRSTTNEKLFF
TRBD1	TRBV18	TRBJ1-5	-	TGTGCCAGCTCACCACTTTCCGGGACAGGGAATCAGCCCCAGCATTTT	CASSPLSGTGNQPQHF
-	TRBV28	TRBJ1-5	-	TGTGCCAGCAGTCCTGAAGGGGCAGGGTGGCAGCCCCAGCATTTT	CASSPEGAGWQPQHF
TRBD1	TRBV28	TRBJ2-7	-	TGTGCCACCTCTCCCCTCCAGGGGGTTAGCTCCTACGAGCAGTACTTC	CATSPLQGVSSYEQYF
-	TRBV5-1	TRBJ2-1	-	TGCGCCAGCAGCTTGGCCGCCTTCGGGACTCACAAGGACGATGAGCAGTTCTTC	CASSLAAFGTHKDDEQFF
TRBD1	TRBV6-1	TRBJ2-7	-	TGTGCCAGCAGTGAACGGACAGGGTCGGCCTACGAGCAGTACTTC	CASSERTGSAYEQYF
TRBD1	TRBV5-4	TRBJ1-1	few	TGTGCCAGCATGACCCAGGGGGGGAACACTGAAGCTTTCTTT	CASMTQGGNTEAFF
TRBD1	TRBV25-1	TRBJ2-1	once	TGTGCCAGCAGTGACAGGGGGCCGCGACAGTTCTTC	CASSDRGPRQFF
-	TRBV5-1	TRBJ2-1	-	TGCGCCAGCAGCTTGGGACCAGGGAGTGAGCAGTTCTTC	CASSLGPGSEQFF
TRBD1	TRBV30	TRBJ1-2	-	TGTGCCTGGCCCGGGACAGGGGATGGCTACACCTTC	CAWPGTGDGYTF
-	TRBV28	TRBJ1-6	-	TGTGCCAGCAGTTTATCCGGACCAGGGTCGGCCTATAATTCACCCCTCCACTTT	CASSLSGPGSAYNSPLHF
-	TRBV18	TRBJ1-2	-	TGTGCCAGCTCACCTTACAGGGAAGGCTATGGCTACACCTTC	CASSPYREGYGYTF
-	TRBV29-1	TRBJ1-1	medium-sized	TGCAGCGTTGCAGGTTCAGGGTTCACTGAAGCTTTCTTT	CSVAGSGFTEAFF
-	TRBV11-3	TRBJ2-1	once	TGTGCCAGCAGCCTGGACCACAATGAGCAGTTCTTC	CASSLDHNEQFF
-	TRBV11-3	TRBJ2-1	few	TGTGCCAGCAGCTCCTTAGCGGACCATGAGCAGTTCTTC	CASSSLADHEQFF
-	TRBV30	TRBJ1-1	-	TGTGCCTGGAGTGTACTTTCAGGGTCTGAAGCTTTCTTT	CAWSVLSGSEAFF
TRBD1	TRBV28	TRBJ1-4	-	TGTGCCAGCAGGGAGGGGGCCCATGAAAAACTGTTTTTT	CASREGAHEKLFF
-	TRBV5-5	TRBJ2-1	-	TGTGCCAGCAGCAGCTTAGTCTCAAGCTCCTACAATGAGCAGTTCTTC	CASSSLVSSSYNEQFF
-	TRBV5-1	TRBJ2-2	-	TGCGCCAGCAGCCCGACCGGATGGGACACCGGGGAGCTGTTTTTT	CASSPTGWDTGELFF
-	TRBV6-1	TRBJ2-5	-	TGTGCCAGCAGAGGAGAGACCCAGTACTTC	CASRGETQYF
-	TRBV2	TRBJ1-6	-	TGTGCCAGCAGTGACAGGTCTAATTCACCCCTCCACTTT	CASSDRSNSPLHF
TRBD1	TRBV27	TRBJ2-7	-	TGTGCCAGCAGTCCCGGGACAGGGTTTCTCGAGCAGTACTTC	CASSPGTGFLEQYF
TRBD2	TRBV7-3	TRBJ2-1	-	TGTGCCAGCAGCTTTGGGCGGGGGGCCGGAGAGCAGTTCTTC	CASSFGRGAGEQFF
-	TRBV6-1	TRBJ1-5	-	TGTGCCAGCAGTGAGGCGACAGTCGCCGCTCAGCCCCAGCATTTT	CASSEATVAAQPQHF
TRBD2	TRBV5-1	TRBJ2-3	-	TGCGCCAGCAGCTTTAGCCCAGCGGGATCGAGCACAGATACGCAGTATTTT	CASSFSPAGSSTDTQYF
-	TRBV10-2	TRBJ2-5	-	TGCGCCAGCAGCGAGGCGCTGGGAGGTACCCAGTACTTC	CASSEALGGTQYF
-	TRBV28	TRBJ2-7	-	TGTGCCAGCAGTCCTGGGACTCCGTCGCTGCACGAGCAGTACTTC	CASSPGTPSLHEQYF
-	TRBV5-6	TRBJ1-1	-	TGTGCCAGCAGCCGTACGCCGACAGTTACGAACACTGAAGCTTTCTTT	CASSRTPTVTNTEAFF
-	TRBV5-4	TRBJ2-4	-	TGTGCCAGCAGCTTGGGAAACATTCAGTACTTC	CASSLGNIQYF
-	TRBV18	TRBJ2-4	few	TGTGCCAGCTCACCACCTTCCAATGGGGCCAAAAACATTCAGTACTTC	CASSPPSNGAKNIQYF